The 28 T cell receptor beta chains below were found in one sample sequenced in a study of T cell responses to AZD1222 COVID-19 vaccine. The data were produced by immunoSEQ multiplex PCR, yet TCRdb's version contains in-frame clones alone and is incomplete. The sample consists of over 150,000 clones, 87% of them appearing once. The source material was peripheral blood, sampled 28 days after the second AZD1222 dose. Receptors originate from an adult who received the AZD1222 COVID-19 vaccine.

The chain has TRBV5-4 and TRBJ1-2; D not resolved. There are 12 residues in the CDR3. Per germline, CDR1 SGHNT and CDR2 YYREEE (reference sequence). V lost 1 base to trimming and J lost 8 bases, with 9 bases between them. The CDR3 DNA sequence: TGTGCCAGCAGCTTGCCGAGATCCGGCTACACCTTC. Its translation: CASSLPRSGYTF.

The chain uses TRBV9 and TRBJ2-1; D not certain. This CDR3 contains 13 residues. Deletions cut 4 bases from V and 7 bases from J, with 12 bases between. CDR1 and CDR2 (germline): SGDLS, YYNGEE. DNA of the CDR3: TGTGCCAGCAGCCCCCCCAATGGGAATGAGCAGTTCTTC. Translation: CASSPPNGNEQFF.

The rearrangement joins TRBV7-9 to TRBJ2-2, with TRBD2 identical over 7 bases. The CDR3 extends over 17 amino acids. Germline CDR1 and CDR2: SEHNR and FQNEAQ (reference sequence). J gave up 5 bases and V 0 bases, and 9 bases lay outside the gene matches. As DNA, the CDR3 is TGTGCCAGCAGCTTAGCGGAAGCGGGGAAAGCTACCGGGGAGCTGTTTTTT. Residues: CASSLAEAGKATGELFF.

The chain employs TRBV6-5 and TRBJ2-3; D unclear. The CDR3 loop spans 13 amino acids. Germline CDR1 MNHEY, CDR2 SVGAGI. V lost 8 bases and J lost 2, with 11 bases in between. This CDR3 is CASSGTATDTQYF. Written as DNA, the CDR3 is TGTGCCAGCTCTGGTACAGCCACAGATACGCAGTATTTT.

J is TRBJ2-7 and V is TRBV5-6; unclear D gene. This CDR3 has 15 amino acids. The germline V gene encodes CDR1 SGHDT and CDR2 YYEEEE. V was clipped by 4 bases and J by 0 bases, with 14 bases between them. Here the CDR3 DNA reads TGTGCCAGCAGCACACGCCGGGTGACCTCCTACGAGCAGTACTTC. It yields the protein CASSTRRVTSYEQYF.

The chain has TRBV3-1 (or the pseudogene TRBV3-2) and TRBJ2-3; D remains ambiguous. The germline V gene encodes CDR1 LGHDT and CDR2 YNNKEL (reference sequence). The CDR3 totals 11 residues. The V and J ends lost 2 bases and 3 bases respectively, with 0 bases between them. The CDR3 nucleotides are TGTGCCAGCAGCCAAACAGATACGCAGTATTTT. It translates to CASSQTDTQYF.

This chain connects TRBV7-2 to TRBJ1-2; no clear D gene. V lost 1 base, J lost 1 base, and 10 bases lay in between. CDR1 is SGHTA and CDR2 is FQGNSA in the germline V gene. CDR3 length: 15 amino acids. The CDR3 spells CASSLEPGVNYGYTF. The CDR3, as DNA: TGTGCCAGCAGCTTAGAACCGGGCGTTAACTATGGCTACACCTTC.

The chain has TRBV2 and TRBJ2-3, with TRBD2 identical over 7 bases. Germline lookup yields CDR1 SNHLY and CDR2 FYNNEI. Germline trimming cut 4 bases from V and 6 bases from J; bases unmatched to any gene: 1. CDR3 length: 12 residues. The CDR3 DNA follows: TGTGCCAGCAGTGGGGAGGGGGATACGCAGTATTTT. Translated: CASSGEGDTQYF.

This chain links TRBV3-1 (or the pseudogene TRBV3-2) with TRBJ1-2; D is unclear. V lost 2 bases and J lost 5, with 15 bases in between. CDR3 length: 15 amino acids. Germline CDR1 is LGHDT and CDR2 is YNNKEL (reference sequence). The CDR3 sequence: CASSQNVMAGYGYTF. The DNA for the CDR3 is TGTGCCAGCAGCCAAAACGTAATGGCGGGGTATGGCTACACCTTC.

J is TRBJ1-1 and V is TRBV5-4, with D hard to call. This CDR3 is built from 13 residues. Germline CDR1 is SGHNT and CDR2 is YYREEE (reference sequence). Trimming pared 1 base from V and 3 bases from J, leaving 7 bases between. The CDR3 region has the DNA TGTGCCAGCAGCTTGACCGGGGACACTGAAGCTTTCTTT. Translation: CASSLTGDTEAFF.

This chain joins TRBV2 and TRBJ1-1, with D possibly being TRBD1 (5 bases). Trimming cost V 10 bases and J 6 bases, with 9 bases left between them. The V gene's germline CDR1 is SNHLY and CDR2 FYNNEI. The CDR3 covers 10 residues. The DNA for the CDR3 is TGTGCCATCCGGGACGCTGAAGCTTTCTTT. Protein product: CAIRDAEAFF.

The V call is TRBV3-1 (or the pseudogene TRBV3-2), the J call TRBJ1-2; D may be TRBD1 (5 bases). Germline V CDR1 and CDR2: LGHDT, YNNKEL (reference sequence). The V and J ends lost 4 bases and 5 bases respectively, with 20 bases between them. The CDR3 is 16 amino acids. The chain's CDR3 is CASSPRLVGTAYGYTF. The CDR3 bases are TGTGCCAGCAGCCCAAGGCTTGTGGGGACGGCATATGGCTACACCTTC.

CDR3 bases: TGCGCCAGCAGCCAAGATCCAAGCCCGGTAGCGGGGAGAGATGAGCAGTTCTTC. Protein product: CASSQDPSPVAGRDEQFF. The J gene is TRBJ2-1, the V gene TRBV4-1; 8 bases align to TRBD2. In germline, CDR1 is MGHRA, CDR2 YSYEKL. The CDR3 covers 18 residues. The V segment lost 0 bases and the J segment 8 bases; nucleotides outside the gene matches: 15.

The chain employs TRBV27 and TRBJ2-7; 14 bases are a match to TRBD2. V trimming: 6 bases; J trimming: 1 base; junction bases outside the gene matches: 11. Germline CDR1 reads MNHEY; CDR2 reads SMNVEV (reference sequence). The CDR3 is 18 residues long. CDR3 nucleotide sequence: TGTGCCAGCAGCTCTACGGTGGGACTAGCGGGGGTTTCCTACGAGCAGTACTTC. It translates to CASSSTVGLAGVSYEQYF.

The chain uses TRBV9 and TRBJ1-5, with D hard to call. CDR3 length: 15 residues. Looked up from germline, CDR1 is SGDLS and CDR2 is YYNGEE. The germline V and J ends were trimmed by 0 bases and 2 bases, with 9 bases remaining between them. CDR3 DNA: TGTGCCAGCAGCGTAGACGGGGTGGGCAATCAGCCCCAGCATTTT. As protein: CASSVDGVGNQPQHF.

This clone was seen more than once but under ten times. This same CDR3 is encoded by further DNA sequences in the sample. The DNA of the CDR3 is TGTGCCAGCAGCCCCGTACGCCCGAACACTGAAGCTTTCTTT. This sequence encodes CASSPVRPNTEAFF. The genes are TRBV3-1 (or the pseudogene TRBV3-2) and TRBJ1-1; D unresolved. The V end lost 4 bases, the J end lost 1 base, and 10 bases lay between the germline ends. The CDR3 is made up of 14 amino acids. CDR1 LGHDT and CDR2 YNNKEL come from the germline V gene (reference sequence).

The V gene is TRBV11-2, the J gene TRBJ2-3; TRBD1 matches 7 bases. CDR1 and CDR2 from the germline V gene are SGHAT and FQNNGV. This CDR3 has 16 residues. J was trimmed by 2 bases and V by 1 base; bases with no gene match: 6. CDR3 region: CASSLGQGAPTDTQYF. The DNA of the CDR3 is TGTGCCAGCAGCTTAGGACAGGGCGCTCCCACAGATACGCAGTATTTT.

On this clone: The junction departs from germline at one end; a sequencing error may be responsible. This chain joins TRBV19 and TRBJ1-2; TRBD1 is a possible D gene (5 bases). Germline CDR1 is LNHDA and CDR2 is SQIVND (reference sequence). The CDR3 is made up of 16 amino acids. The chain's CDR3 is CASSRGGTVERSAMAF. CDR3 bases: TGTGCCAGTAGTAGAGGCGGGACGGTCGAAAGGAGTGCTATGGCCTTC.

This rearrangement joins TRBV20-1 to TRBJ2-5; no firm D call. With 3 bases removed from V and 5 bases from J, the gap between germline ends came to 10 bases. The CDR3 is made up of 12 amino acids. Germline CDR1 reads DFQATT; CDR2 reads SNEGSKA (reference sequence). CDR3 region: CSASPQLETQYF. The CDR3 coding sequence is TGCAGTGCTAGTCCCCAACTGGAGACCCAGTACTTC.

The V call is TRBV5-1, the J call TRBJ2-7; 7 positions match TRBD1. The CDR3 consists of 15 residues. The J segment lost 6 bases and the V segment lost 0 bases, leaving 9 bases of the junction unmatched. Germline V CDR1 and CDR2: SGHRS, YFSETQ. The CDR3 DNA sequence: TGCGCCAGCAGCTTGGTTCAGGGGGAATCGGGCGAGCAGTACTTC. Protein sequence: CASSLVQGESGEQYF.

The chain combines TRBV29-1 with TRBJ1-3, with D possibly TRBD1 on 5 matching bases. Deletions cut 6 bases from V and 0 bases from J, with 12 bases between. The CDR3 contains 14 residues. Germline loops: CDR1 SQVTM, CDR2 ANQGSEA. The CDR3 loop is CSVVDTNSGNTIYF. CDR3 DNA sequence: TGCAGCGTGGTGGACACCAACTCTGGAAACACCATATATTTT.

The chain recombines TRBV27 with TRBJ2-7; TRBD1 agrees at 7 bases. Germline values: CDR1 MNHEY, CDR2 SMNVEV (reference sequence). With V trimmed by 4 bases and J by 3 bases, 6 bases remained unmatched. This CDR3 contains 14 residues. DNA of the CDR3: TGTGCCAGCAGTTCCGGGACAGTACTCTACGAGCAGTACTTC. Its protein product is CASSSGTVLYEQYF.

In this sample, this clone turned up a few times. The gene calls are TRBV19 and TRBJ1-3; TRBD1 aligns across 8 bases. The V segment lost 6 bases and the J segment 8 bases; nucleotides outside the gene matches: 12. CDR1 LNHDA and CDR2 SQIVND come from the germline V gene (reference sequence). The CDR3 is made up of 15 amino acids. This chain's CDR3 is CASRGQATNVDTIYF. The CDR3 bases are TGTGCCAGTAGGGGACAGGCGACGAACGTGGACACCATATATTTT. Drawing the rest from reference TRBV19 and TRBJ1-3, the complete variable domain is DGGITQSPKYLFRKEGQNVTLSCEQNLNHDAMYWYRQDPGQGLRLIYYSQIVNDFQKGDIAEGYSVSREKKESFPLTVTSAQKNPTAFYLCASRGQATNVDTIYFGEGSWLTVV.

Concerning this clone: One end of the junction varies from germline; a read error may be responsible. This rearrangement joins TRBV7-9 to TRBJ2-6; D is possibly TRBD1 or TRBD2 (5 bases each). Germline CDR1 SEHNR, CDR2 FQNEAQ (reference sequence). This CDR3 has 18 amino acids. The CDR3 is CASSPTGTEFSGANVLTF. In DNA, the CDR3 is TGTGCCAGCAGCCCCACCGGGACGGAATTCTCTGGAGCCAACGTCCTGACTTTC.

The genes are TRBV19 and TRBJ2-7; the match to TRBD2 covers 8 bases. Per the germline V gene, CDR1 is LNHDA and CDR2 is SQIVND (reference sequence). Trimming removed 6 bases from V and 6 bases from J; junction bases left unmatched: 13. The CDR3 is 15 residues long. The CDR3, as DNA: TGTGCCAGTAGAACCACATCCGGGGGGGCGTCCGAGCAGTACTTC. It specifies CASRTTSGGASEQYF.

In the case of this clone: The junction departs from germline at one end; a sequencing error may be responsible. The chain links TRBV9 to TRBJ2-3, with D perhaps matching TRBD1 (6 bases). The CDR3 is 12 amino acids. Germline V gene sequence: CDR1 SGDLS, CDR2 YYNGEE. Written as DNA, the CDR3 is TGTGCCAGCAGCGGGGGGCCAGATACGCAATATTTT. Encoded protein: CASSGGPDTQYF.

The chain carries TRBV4-1 and TRBJ1-5; D unresolved. This CDR3 has 14 amino acids. Between the trimmed V and J ends, which lost 2 bases and 3 bases, there was a span of 8 bases. Looked up from germline, CDR1 is MGHRA and CDR2 is YSYEKL. The CDR3 region has the DNA TGCGCCAGCAGCCAATTCCGTGCCAATCAGCCCCAGCATTTT. Translated, it gives CASSQFRANQPQHF.

The CDR3: CASSERIRGAPGDTQYF. CDR3 nucleotide sequence: TGTGCCAGCAGTGAGCGGATAAGGGGAGCCCCGGGAGATACGCAGTATTTT. The chain carries TRBV2 and TRBJ2-3; D possibly uses TRBD1 or TRBD2 (5 bases each). The V gene's germline CDR1 is SNHLY and CDR2 FYNNEI. This CDR3 is built from 17 residues. Between the trimmed V and J ends, which lost 3 bases and 5 bases, there was a span of 21 bases.